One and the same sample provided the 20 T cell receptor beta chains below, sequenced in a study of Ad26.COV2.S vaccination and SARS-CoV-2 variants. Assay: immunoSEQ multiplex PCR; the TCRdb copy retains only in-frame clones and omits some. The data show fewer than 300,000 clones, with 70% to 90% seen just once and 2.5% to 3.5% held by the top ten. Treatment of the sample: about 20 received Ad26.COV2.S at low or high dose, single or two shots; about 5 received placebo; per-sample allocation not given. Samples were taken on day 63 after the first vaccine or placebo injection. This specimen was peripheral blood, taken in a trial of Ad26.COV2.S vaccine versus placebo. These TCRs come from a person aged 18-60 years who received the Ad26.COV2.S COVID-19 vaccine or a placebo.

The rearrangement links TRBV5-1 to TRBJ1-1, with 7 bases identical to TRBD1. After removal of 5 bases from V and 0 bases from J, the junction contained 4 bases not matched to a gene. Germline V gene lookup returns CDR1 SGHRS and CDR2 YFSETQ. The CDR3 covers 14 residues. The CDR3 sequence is CASRHGTVNTEAFF. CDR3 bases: TGCGCCAGCAGACATGGGACAGTGAACACTGAAGCTTTCTTT.

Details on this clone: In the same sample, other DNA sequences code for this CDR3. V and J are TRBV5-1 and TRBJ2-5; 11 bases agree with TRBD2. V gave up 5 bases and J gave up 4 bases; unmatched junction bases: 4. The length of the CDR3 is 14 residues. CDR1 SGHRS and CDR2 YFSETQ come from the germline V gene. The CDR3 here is CASRPGTSGETQYF. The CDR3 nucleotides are TGCGCCAGCAGACCCGGGACTAGCGGAGAGACCCAGTACTTC.

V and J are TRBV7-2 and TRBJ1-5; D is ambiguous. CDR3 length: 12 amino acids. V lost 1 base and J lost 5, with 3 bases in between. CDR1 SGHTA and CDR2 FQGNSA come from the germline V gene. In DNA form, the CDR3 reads TGTGCCAGCAGCTTAGACCATCAGCCCCAGCATTTT. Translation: CASSLDHQPQHF.

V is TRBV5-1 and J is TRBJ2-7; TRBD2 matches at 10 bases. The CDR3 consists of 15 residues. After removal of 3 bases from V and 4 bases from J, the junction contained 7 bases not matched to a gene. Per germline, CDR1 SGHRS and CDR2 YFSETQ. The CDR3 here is CASSSTSGKAYEQYF. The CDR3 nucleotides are TGCGCCAGCAGCTCAACTAGCGGGAAGGCGTACGAGCAGTACTTC.

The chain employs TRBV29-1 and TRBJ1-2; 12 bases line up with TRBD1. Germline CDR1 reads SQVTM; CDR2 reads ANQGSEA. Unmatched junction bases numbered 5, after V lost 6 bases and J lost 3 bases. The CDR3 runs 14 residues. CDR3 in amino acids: CSVGTGGFDYGYTF. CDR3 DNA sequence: TGCAGCGTGGGGACAGGGGGCTTTGACTATGGCTACACCTTC.

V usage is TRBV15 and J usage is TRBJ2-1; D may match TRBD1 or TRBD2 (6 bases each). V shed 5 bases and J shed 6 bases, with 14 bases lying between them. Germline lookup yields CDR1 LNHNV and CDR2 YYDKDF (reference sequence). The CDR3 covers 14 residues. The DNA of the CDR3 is TGTGCCACCAGCGTGGAGGGGGGCCGCAATGAGCAGTTCTTC. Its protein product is CATSVEGGRNEQFF.

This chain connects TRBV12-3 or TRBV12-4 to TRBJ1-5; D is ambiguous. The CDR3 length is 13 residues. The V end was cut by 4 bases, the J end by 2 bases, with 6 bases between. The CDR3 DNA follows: TGTGCCAGCAGTTGGGGAGGCAATCAGCCCCAGCATTTT. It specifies CASSWGGNQPQHF.

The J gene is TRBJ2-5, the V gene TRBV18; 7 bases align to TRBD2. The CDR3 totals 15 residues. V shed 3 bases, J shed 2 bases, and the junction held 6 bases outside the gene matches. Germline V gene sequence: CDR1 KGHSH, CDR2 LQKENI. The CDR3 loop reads CASSPPAGLQETQYF. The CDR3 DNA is TGTGCCAGCTCACCTCCAGCGGGATTGCAAGAGACCCAGTACTTC.

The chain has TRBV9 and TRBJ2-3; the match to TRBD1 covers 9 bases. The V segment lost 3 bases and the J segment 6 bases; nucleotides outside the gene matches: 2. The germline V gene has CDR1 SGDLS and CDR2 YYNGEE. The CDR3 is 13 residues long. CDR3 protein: CASSAQGADTQYF. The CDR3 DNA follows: TGTGCCAGCAGCGCACAGGGGGCGGATACGCAGTATTTT.

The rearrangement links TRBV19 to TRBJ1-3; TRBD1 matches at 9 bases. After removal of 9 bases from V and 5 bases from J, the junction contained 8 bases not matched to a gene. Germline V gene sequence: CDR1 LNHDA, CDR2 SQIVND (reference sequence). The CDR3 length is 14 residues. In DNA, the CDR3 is TGTGCCAGCAAGACCGGACAGGGGAGAAACACCATATATTTT. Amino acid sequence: CASKTGQGRNTIYF. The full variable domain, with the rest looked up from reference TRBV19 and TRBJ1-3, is DGGITQSPKYLFRKEGQNVTLSCEQNLNHDAMYWYRQDPGQGLRLIYYSQIVNDFQKGDIAEGYSVSREKKESFPLTVTSAQKNPTAFYLCASKTGQGRNTIYFGEGSWLTVV.

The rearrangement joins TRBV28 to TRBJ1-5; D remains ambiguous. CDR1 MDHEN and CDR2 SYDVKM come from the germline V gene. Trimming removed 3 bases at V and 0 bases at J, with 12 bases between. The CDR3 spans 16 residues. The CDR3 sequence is CASSFGFLGSNQPQHF. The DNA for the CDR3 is TGTGCCAGCAGTTTTGGTTTTTTAGGTAGCAATCAGCCCCAGCATTTT.

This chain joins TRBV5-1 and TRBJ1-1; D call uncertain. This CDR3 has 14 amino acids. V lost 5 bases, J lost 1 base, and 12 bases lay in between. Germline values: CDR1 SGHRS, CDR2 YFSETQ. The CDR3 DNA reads TGCGCCAGCAGGGAGAGGACGGGGAACACTGAAGCTTTCTTT. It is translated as CASRERTGNTEAFF.

The CDR3 region has the DNA TGTGCCAGCAGCACTACGAGCAGGGGGCTCGCTAGAGGCTACACCTTC. Translation: CASSTTSRGLARGYTF. The genes are TRBV6-6 and TRBJ1-2, with 8 bases lining up with TRBD1. The CDR3 length is 16 residues. CDR1 is MNHNY and CDR2 is SVGAGI in the germline V gene (reference sequence). The V segment lost 6 bases and the J segment 8 bases; nucleotides outside the gene matches: 17.

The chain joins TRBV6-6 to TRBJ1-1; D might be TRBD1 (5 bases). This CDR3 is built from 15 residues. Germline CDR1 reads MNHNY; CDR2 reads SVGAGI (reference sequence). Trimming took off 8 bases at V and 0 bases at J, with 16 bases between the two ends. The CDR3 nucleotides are TGTGCCAGCGGACACGGAGCCGGGATGAACACTGAAGCTTTCTTT. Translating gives CASGHGAGMNTEAFF.

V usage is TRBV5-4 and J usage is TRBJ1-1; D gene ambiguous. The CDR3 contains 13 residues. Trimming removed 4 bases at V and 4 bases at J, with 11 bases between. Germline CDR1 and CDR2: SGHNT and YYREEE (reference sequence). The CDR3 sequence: CASSLDLFTEAFF. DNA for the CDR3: TGTGCCAGCAGCCTGGATCTCTTCACTGAAGCTTTCTTT.

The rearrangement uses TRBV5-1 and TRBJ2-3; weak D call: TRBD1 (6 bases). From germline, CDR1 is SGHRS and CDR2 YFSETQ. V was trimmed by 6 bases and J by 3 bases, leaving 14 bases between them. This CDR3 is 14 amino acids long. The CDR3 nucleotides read TGCGCCAGCAAAGGGACACTTAGAACAGATACGCAGTATTTT. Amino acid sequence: CASKGTLRTDTQYF.

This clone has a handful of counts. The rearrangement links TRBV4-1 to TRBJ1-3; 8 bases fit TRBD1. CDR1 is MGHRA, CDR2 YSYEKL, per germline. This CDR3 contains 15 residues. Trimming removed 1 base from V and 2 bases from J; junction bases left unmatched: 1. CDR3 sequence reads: CASSQGQGTGNTIYF. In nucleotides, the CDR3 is TGCGCCAGCAGCCAAGGACAGGGGACTGGAAACACCATATATTTT.

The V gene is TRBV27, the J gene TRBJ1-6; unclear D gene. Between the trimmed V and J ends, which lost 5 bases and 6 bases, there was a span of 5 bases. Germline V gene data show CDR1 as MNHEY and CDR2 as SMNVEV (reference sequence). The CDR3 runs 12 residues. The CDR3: CASSEINSPLHF. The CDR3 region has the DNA TGTGCCAGCAGTGAAATTAATTCACCCCTCCACTTT.

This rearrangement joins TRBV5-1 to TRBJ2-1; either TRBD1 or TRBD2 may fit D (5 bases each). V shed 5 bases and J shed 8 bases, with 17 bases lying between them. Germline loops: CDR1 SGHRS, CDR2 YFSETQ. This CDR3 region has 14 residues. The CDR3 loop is CASSSGRLGDEQFF. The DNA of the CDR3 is TGCGCCAGCAGTTCGGGACGGCTTGGCGATGAGCAGTTCTTC. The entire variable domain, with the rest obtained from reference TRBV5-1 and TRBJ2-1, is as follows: KAGVTQTPRYLIKTRGQQVTLSCSPISGHRSVSWYQQTPGQGLQFLFEYFSETQRNKGNFPGRFSGRQFSNSRSEMNVSTLELGDSALYLCASSSGRLGDEQFFGPGTRLTVL.

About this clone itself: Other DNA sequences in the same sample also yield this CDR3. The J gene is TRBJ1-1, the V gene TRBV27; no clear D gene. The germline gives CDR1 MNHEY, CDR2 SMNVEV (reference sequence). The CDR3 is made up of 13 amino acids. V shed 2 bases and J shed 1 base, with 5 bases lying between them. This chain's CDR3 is CASSLRENTEAFF. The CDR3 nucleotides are TGTGCCAGCAGTTTACGAGAGAACACTGAAGCTTTCTTT.